The 22 T cell receptor beta chains below come from one sample, sequenced in a study of blood T cell repertoires in COVID-19. Data came from immunoSEQ multiplex PCR; TCRdb stores just in-frame clones and leaves some out. Here the sample spans around 100,000 clones, roughly 90% being singletons. Input material: peripheral blood. The receptor source for this set is a man aged 45-60 years with COVID-19, enrolled during active disease.

This clone occurred once. This chain uses TRBV7-2 with TRBJ2-7, with a tentative D call TRBD2 (6 bases). Trimming stripped 0 bases from V and 3 bases from J, with 9 bases between. The CDR3 runs 14 residues. Germline CDR1 reads SGHTA; CDR2 reads FQGNSA. The CDR3 region has the DNA TGTGCCAGCAGCTTAGCCGGGGAGGTCTACGAGCAGTACTTC. This gives the protein CASSLAGEVYEQYF.

The rearrangement joins TRBV2 to TRBJ1-4; D call uncertain. Germline V gives CDR1 SNHLY, CDR2 FYNNEI. CDR3 length: 14 amino acids. V lost 6 bases and J 3 bases, leaving 11 bases between the germline ends. The CDR3 loop is CASRAGSPNEKLFF. DNA of the CDR3: TGTGCCAGCAGAGCCGGGTCTCCTAATGAAAAACTGTTTTTT.

The count of this clone is one. Here the CDR3 DNA reads TGTGCCAGCAGCTTACGGGTGCCTAACACTGAAGCTTTCTTT. Translated: CASSLRVPNTEAFF. This chain uses TRBV5-6 with TRBJ1-1, with D unresolved. Per the germline V gene, CDR1 is SGHDT and CDR2 is YYEEEE. The CDR3 contains 14 residues. Trimming stripped 2 bases from V and 2 bases from J, with 10 bases between. The full variable domain, with the rest looked up from reference TRBV5-6 and TRBJ1-1, is DAGVTQSPTHLIKTRGQQVTLRCSPKSGHDTVSWYQQALGQGPQFIFQYYEEEERQRGNFPDRFSGHQFPNYSSELNVNALLLGDSALYLCASSLRVPNTEAFFGQGTRLTVV.

The rearrangement uses TRBV7-9 and TRBJ1-6; perhaps TRBD1 as D (6 bases). The germline V and J ends were trimmed by 1 base and 5 bases, with 9 bases remaining between them. This CDR3 spans 15 amino acids. Germline loops: CDR1 SEHNR, CDR2 FQNEAQ (reference sequence). CDR3 protein: CASSLEGGNNSPLHF. As DNA, the CDR3 is TGTGCCAGCAGCTTAGAAGGGGGTAATAATTCACCCCTCCACTTT.

The chain recombines TRBV9 with TRBJ2-1; 12 bases line up with TRBD2. The CDR3 is made up of 15 amino acids. Germline values: CDR1 SGDLS, CDR2 YYNGEE. V lost 6 bases, J lost 5 bases, and 6 bases stayed unmatched. The CDR3 bases are TGTGCCAGCACTCCCCTAGCGGGGGGGCACAATGAGCAGTTCTTC. It translates to CASTPLAGGHNEQFF.

This chain joins TRBV5-4 and TRBJ2-1; 13 bases are a match to TRBD2. Trimming cost V 2 bases and J 3 bases; bases outside gene matches: 5. The CDR3 is 17 amino acids. The germline V gene encodes CDR1 SGHNT and CDR2 YYREEE (reference sequence). The CDR3 DNA reads as TGTGCCAGCAGCTTAGGGACTAGCGGGGTTGACTACAATGAGCAGTTCTTC. The encoded protein is CASSLGTSGVDYNEQFF.

V and J are TRBV28 and TRBJ2-7, with 7 positions matching TRBD2. Germline CDR1 MDHEN, CDR2 SYDVKM. There are 14 residues in the CDR3. J lost 3 bases, V lost 3 bases, and 5 bases had no gene match. CDR3 nucleotide sequence: TGTGCCAGCAGTTTGGGAGGGTCCCGCTACGAGCAGTACTTC. Its translation is CASSLGGSRYEQYF. The full variable domain, its missing parts supplied by reference TRBV28 and TRBJ2-7, is DVKVTQSSRYLVKRTGEKVFLECVQDMDHENMFWYRQDPGLGLRLIYFSYDVKMKEKGDIPEGYSVSREKKERFSLILESASTNQTSMYLCASSLGGSRYEQYFGPGTRLTVT.

J is TRBJ2-7 and V is TRBV2; 7 nucleotides line up with TRBD1. The CDR3 is made up of 16 amino acids. CDR1 and CDR2 (germline): SNHLY, FYNNEI. After removal of 1 base from V and 1 base from J, the junction contained 7 bases not matched to a gene. This chain's CDR3 is CASSEVQGNLSYEQYF. Here the CDR3 DNA reads TGTGCCAGCAGTGAAGTACAGGGGAATCTTTCCTACGAGCAGTACTTC.

This clone was detected once. The rearrangement uses TRBV27 and TRBJ2-3; D is possibly TRBD2 (6 bases). Germline-derived CDR1 and CDR2 are MNHEY and SMNVEV (reference sequence). V was pared by 0 bases and J by 4 bases, with 17 bases between. The CDR3 spans 17 residues. The CDR3 spells CASSLSGIGPGADTQYF. The CDR3 DNA reads as TGTGCCAGCAGTTTATCGGGAATAGGTCCGGGGGCAGATACGCAGTATTTT.

This clone showed up just a few times. V and J are TRBV2 and TRBJ2-7; D is perhaps TRBD2 (6 bases). The CDR3 is 18 residues long. Trimming took 1 base from V and 3 from J, leaving 22 bases between them. Germline CDR1 is SNHLY and CDR2 is FYNNEI. DNA for the CDR3: TGTGCCAGCAGTGAAGTCCCCGCGCGGGGATTAAAGGGCTACGAGCAGTACTTC. The encoded protein is CASSEVPARGLKGYEQYF.

The chain joins TRBV2 to TRBJ2-5, with D possibly being TRBD2 (7 bases). The CDR3 is 15 amino acids. V gave up 7 bases and J gave up 5 bases, with 20 bases separating them. CDR1 is SNHLY and CDR2 is FYNNEI in the germline V gene. The CDR3 nucleotides read TGTGCCAGCACTCTTCTGGGGGGGCCCGTGGAGACCCAGTACTTC. It specifies CASTLLGGPVETQYF.

This chain links TRBV11-2 with TRBJ2-5; D might be TRBD1 (6 bases). Trimming took off 2 bases at V and 3 bases at J, with 13 bases between the two ends. Germline CDR1 and CDR2: SGHAT and FQNNGV. This CDR3 has 15 residues. DNA for the CDR3: TGTGCCAGCAGCTTATCGGGGCGGACAGAAGAGACCCAGTACTTC. Translation gives CASSLSGRTEETQYF.

Concerning this clone: The germline gene is not matched at one end of the junction; a read error may be the cause. V gene TRBV6-1 combines with J gene TRBJ2-7, with 7 positions matching TRBD1. This CDR3 has 14 residues. Germline-derived CDR1 and CDR2 are MNHNS and SASEGT. The CDR3 region is CASSEASPGQPVNF. CDR3 bases: TGTGCCAGCAGTGAAGCGTCACCGGGACAGCCCGTGAACTTC.

This clone has just one count. V is TRBV5-1 and J is TRBJ2-2; 9 bases match TRBD1. The CDR3 consists of 18 residues. The germline gives CDR1 SGHRS, CDR2 YFSETQ. V lost 2 bases and J lost 3; bases outside the gene matches: 11. The chain's CDR3 is CASSFQGQGELYTGELFF. Here the CDR3 DNA reads TGCGCCAGCAGCTTTCAGGGACAGGGAGAATTGTACACCGGGGAGCTGTTTTTT.

This rearrangement joins TRBV3-1 (or the pseudogene TRBV3-2) to TRBJ1-3, with D perhaps matching TRBD1 (5 bases). The CDR3 runs to 16 residues. In germline, CDR1 is LGHDT, CDR2 YNNKEL (reference sequence). With 5 bases removed from V and 0 bases from J, the gap between germline ends came to 14 bases. DNA of the CDR3: TGTGCCAGCAGCTACTGGACAATCTCCTCTGGAAACACCATATATTTT. It specifies CASSYWTISSGNTIYF.

The chain is built from TRBV7-8 and TRBJ1-1; tentatively, D is TRBD1 (5 bases). Germline CDR1 is SGHVS and CDR2 is FQNEAQ. Trimming took off 1 base at V and 1 base at J, with 10 bases between the two ends. This CDR3 is 15 amino acids long. In nucleotides, the CDR3 is TGTGCCAGCAGCTTAGGGAGGGGCCAGAACACTGAAGCTTTCTTT. It yields the protein CASSLGRGQNTEAFF.

This chain joins TRBV2 and TRBJ1-2, with 7 bases aligning to TRBD1. J was trimmed by 3 bases and V by 6 bases; bases with no gene match: 10. The CDR3 contains 15 residues. Germline CDR1 reads SNHLY; CDR2 reads FYNNEI. The CDR3 nucleotides are TGTGCCAGCAGGGAAAGGACAGGAATCTACTATGGCTACACCTTC. This gives the protein CASRERTGIYYGYTF.

V usage is TRBV14 and J usage is TRBJ1-2; D is unresolved. The germline gives CDR1 SGHDN, CDR2 FVKESK. The CDR3 is 16 amino acids. V gave up 2 bases and J gave up 7 bases, with 20 bases separating them. The CDR3 sequence: CASSQTYSSSMGGYTF. The CDR3 DNA reads as TGTGCCAGCAGCCAAACCTACAGCTCTTCTATGGGTGGCTACACCTTC.

The chain is built from TRBV9 and TRBJ1-5; a weak D match, TRBD1 (5 bases). CDR1 is SGDLS and CDR2 is YYNGEE in the germline V gene. Trimming took off 4 bases at V and 2 bases at J, with 13 bases between the two ends. The CDR3 length is 15 residues. CDR3 loop: CASSLGQGGNQPQHF. The CDR3 nucleotides read TGTGCCAGCAGCCTCGGGCAAGGGGGCAATCAGCCCCAGCATTTT.

This clone appeared once. The chain joins TRBV2 to TRBJ2-7, with 9 bases matching TRBD2. After removal of 6 bases from V and 2 bases from J, the junction contained 5 bases not matched to a gene. The CDR3 length is 14 residues. In germline, CDR1 is SNHLY, CDR2 FYNNEI. The CDR3 bases are TGTGCCAGCAGCGGGACTAGCCCAACCTACGAGCAGTACTTC. Its protein is CASSGTSPTYEQYF.

The gene calls are TRBV19 and TRBJ1-2; weak D call: TRBD1 (5 bases). There are 15 residues in the CDR3. Trimming removed 4 bases from V and 0 bases from J, with 12 bases in between. CDR1 is LNHDA, CDR2 SQIVND, per germline (reference sequence). CDR3 loop: CASSTTGEANYGYTF. CDR3 DNA sequence: TGTGCCAGTAGTACAACAGGAGAAGCTAACTATGGCTACACCTTC.

The rearrangement uses TRBV2 and TRBJ2-3; 10 positions match TRBD2. V lost 5 bases to trimming and J lost 0 bases; unmatched junction nucleotides: 5. The V gene's germline CDR1 is SNHLY and CDR2 FYNNEI. The CDR3 totals 16 residues. CDR3 in amino acids: CASSLAGGSSTDTQYF. In DNA form, the CDR3 reads TGTGCCAGCAGTTTAGCGGGGGGTTCTAGCACAGATACGCAGTATTTT. Full variable domain (missing parts from reference TRBV2 and TRBJ2-3): EPEVTQTPSHQVTQMGQEVILRCVPISNHLYFYWYRQILGQKVEFLVSFYNNEISEKSEIFDDQFSVERPDGSNFTLKIRSTKLEDSAMYFCASSLAGGSSTDTQYFGPGTRLTVL.